This T cell receptor (beta chain) was sequenced in a study of OX40 agonist ivuxolimab in advanced cancers. About the research overall: Three partial responders included one hepatocellular carcinoma patient and two cutaneous melanoma patients. General study findings and limits: Expanded clones tended on average to be more numerous among CD8+ T cells than CD4+.

Germline V gives CDR1 MNHEY, CDR2 SMNVEV (reference sequence). V gave up 6 bases and J gave up 4 bases, with 10 bases separating them. This CDR3 spans 12 amino acids. Measured with immunoSEQ multiplex PCR; TCRdb has only the in-frame clones, and not every one. The repertoire includes roughly 46,000 clones, around 91% of them detected once, and about 10% sits in the top ten. Concerning this clone: Its target is not known.

V usage is TRBV27 and J usage is TRBJ2-7; maybe TRBD2 (6 bases). The TCR originated in an adult with an advanced solid tumor such as melanoma, head and neck, liver or kidney cancer. This material consisted of CD4+ or CD8+ T cells sorted from blood, taken in a trial of the OX40 agonist ivuxolimab. The CDR3 DNA follows: TGTGCCAGCAGCCTTAGCGGATACGAGCAGTACTTC. It specifies CASSLSGYEQYF.